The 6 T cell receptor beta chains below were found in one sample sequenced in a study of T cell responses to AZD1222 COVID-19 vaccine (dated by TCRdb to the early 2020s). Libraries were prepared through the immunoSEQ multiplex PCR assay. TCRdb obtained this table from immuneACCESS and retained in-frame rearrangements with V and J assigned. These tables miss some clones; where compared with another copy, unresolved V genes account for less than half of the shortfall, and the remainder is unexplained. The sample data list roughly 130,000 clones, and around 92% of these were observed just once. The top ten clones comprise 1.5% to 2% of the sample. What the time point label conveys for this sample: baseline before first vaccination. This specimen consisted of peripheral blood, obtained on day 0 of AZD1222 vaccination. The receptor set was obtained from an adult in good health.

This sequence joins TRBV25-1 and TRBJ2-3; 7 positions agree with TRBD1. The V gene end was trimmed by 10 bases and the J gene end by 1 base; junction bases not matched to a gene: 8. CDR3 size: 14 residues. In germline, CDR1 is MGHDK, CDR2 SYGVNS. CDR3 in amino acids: CATNRDSGTDTQYF. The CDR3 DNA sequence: TGTGCCACCAATCGGGACAGCGGCACAGATACGCAGTATTTT. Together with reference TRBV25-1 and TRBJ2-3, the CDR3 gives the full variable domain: EADIYQTPRYLVIGTGKKITLECSQTMGHDKMYWYQQDPGMELHLIHYSYGVNSTEKGDLSSESTVSRIRTEHFPLTLESARPSHTSQYLCATNRDSGTDTQYFGPGTRLTVL.

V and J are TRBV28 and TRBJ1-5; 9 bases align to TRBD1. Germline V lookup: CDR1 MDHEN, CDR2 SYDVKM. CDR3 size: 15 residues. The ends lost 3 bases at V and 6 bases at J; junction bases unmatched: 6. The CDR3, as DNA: TGTGCCAGCAGTTTTCCGACAGGGGGGATTCAGCCCCAGCATTTT. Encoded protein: CASSFPTGGIQPQHF. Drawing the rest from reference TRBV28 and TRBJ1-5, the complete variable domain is DVKVTQSSRYLVKRTGEKVFLECVQDMDHENMFWYRQDPGLGLRLIYFSYDVKMKEKGDIPEGYSVSREKKERFSLILESASTNQTSMYLCASSFPTGGIQPQHFGDGTRLSIL.

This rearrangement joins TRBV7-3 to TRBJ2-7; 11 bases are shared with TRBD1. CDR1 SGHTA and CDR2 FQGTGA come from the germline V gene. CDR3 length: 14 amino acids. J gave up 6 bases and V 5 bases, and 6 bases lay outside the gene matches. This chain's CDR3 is CASSIGQGAVEQYF. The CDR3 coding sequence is TGTGCCAGCAGCATCGGACAGGGGGCGGTCGAGCAGTACTTC.

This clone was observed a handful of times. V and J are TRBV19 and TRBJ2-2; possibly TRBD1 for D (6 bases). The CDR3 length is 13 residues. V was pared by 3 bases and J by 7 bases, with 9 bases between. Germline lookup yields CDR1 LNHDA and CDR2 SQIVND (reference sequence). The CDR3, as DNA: TGTGCCAGTAGTATGGCAGGGGTCGGGGAGCTGTTTTTT. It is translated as CASSMAGVGELFF.

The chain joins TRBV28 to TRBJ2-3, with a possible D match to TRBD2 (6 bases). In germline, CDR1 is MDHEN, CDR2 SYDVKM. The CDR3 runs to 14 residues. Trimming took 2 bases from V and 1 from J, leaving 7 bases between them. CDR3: CASSLGLRTDTQYF. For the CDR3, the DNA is TGTGCCAGCAGTTTAGGACTACGCACAGATACGCAGTATTTT.

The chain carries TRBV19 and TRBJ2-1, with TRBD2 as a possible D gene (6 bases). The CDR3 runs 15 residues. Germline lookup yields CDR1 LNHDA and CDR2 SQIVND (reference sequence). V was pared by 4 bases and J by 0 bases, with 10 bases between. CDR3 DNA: TGTGCCAGTAGTAGGAGCGGGCGCTCCTACAATGAGCAGTTCTTC. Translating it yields CASSRSGRSYNEQFF.